This is a list of T cell receptor beta chains from one sample in a study of CD8 T cells in ankylosing spondylitis. TCRdb re-called the 5' RACE reads through MiXCR, storing one row per CDR3 protein. This sample has around 770,000 distinct CDR3 sequences, with roughly 19% found just once. Sequenced input: blood, either unsorted or a sorted T cell fraction (not recorded which). These receptors were collected from a male donor with ankylosing spondylitis. CDR3s include the opening cysteine and the closing phenylalanine or tryptophan. A D gene is named only where the DNA matches it firmly. A clone size is listed for some rows: how often the clone was seen (once, few, many), or a class if it is expanded.

D gene,clone size,V gene,J gene,CDR3 DNA,CDR3 protein
.,.,TRBV20-1,TRBJ2-5,TGCAGTGCTGGACGGGACACCCAAGAGACCCAGTACTTC,CSAGRDTQETQYF
.,.,TRBV5-6,TRBJ2-7,TGTGCCAGCAGCTTGTTGGCCCCGCCGGGTTCCTACGAGCAGTACTTC,CASSLLAPPGSYEQYF
.,many,TRBV12-3/TRBV12-4,TRBJ1-1,TGTGCCAGCAGTTTCAGGGGAGGAACGAACACTGAAGCTTTCTTT,CASSFRGGTNTEAFF
.,few,TRBV30,TRBJ1-6,TGTGCCTGGAGTGTAGGAGCCTCCAGTTCACCCCTCCACTTT,CAWSVGASSSPLHF
.,few,TRBV7-3,TRBJ2-3,TGTGCCAGCAGCTTAGGTTTCGGAGTAGCAGATACGCAGTATTTT,CASSLGFGVADTQYF
TRBD1,.,TRBV6-1,TRBJ2-1,TGTGCCAGCAGTCCTCGGGCCACAGACAGGGTTGCCTACAATGAGCAGTTCTTC,CASSPRATDRVAYNEQFF
.,many,TRBV12-3/TRBV12-4,TRBJ1-2,TGTGCCAGCATGACACCGGGGGACTATGGCTACACCTTC,CASMTPGDYGYTF
TRBD1,few,TRBV29-1,TRBJ2-7,TGCAGCGTTGCCCCACAGGGGGTCGAGCAGTACTTC,CSVAPQGVEQYF
.,few,TRBV29-1,TRBJ1-1,TGCAGCGTTGAATCGGGGGTAGGGCTCACTGAAGCTTTCTTT,CSVESGVGLTEAFF
.,.,TRBV6-1,TRBJ2-3,TGTGCCAGCAGGGACAGTGCTAGCACAGATACGCAGTATTTT,CASRDSASTDTQYF
.,.,TRBV5-1,TRBJ1-1,TGCGCCAGCAGCTTGGGGATAGGAGCGAACACTGAAGCTTTCTTT,CASSLGIGANTEAFF
.,few,TRBV20-1,TRBJ1-2,TGCAGTGCTAGTCTAGTCGGAGGCTACACCTTC,CSASLVGGYTF
.,.,TRBV5-1,TRBJ2-2,TGCGCCAGCACTCCTATCGGGGGGCCGAGCGGCGGGGAGCTGTTTTTT,CASTPIGGPSGGELFF
TRBD2,few,TRBV5-6,TRBJ2-5,TGTGCCAGCAGCCCTAGCGGGAGTTTTGCCGAGACCCAGTACTTC,CASSPSGSFAETQYF
.,few,TRBV4-3,TRBJ2-1,TGCGCCAGCAGCCAAGATTTAGCGTCAGAGCAGTTCTTC,CASSQDLASEQFF
.,.,TRBV5-1,TRBJ2-5,TGCGCCAGCAGCCCAGACTACGCGGAGACCCAGTACTTC,CASSPDYAETQYF
TRBD1,few,TRBV6-1,TRBJ2-7,TGTGCCAGCAGTACACGGACAGGGAGAGCGCGCTACGAGCAGTACTTC,CASSTRTGRARYEQYF
.,many,TRBV12-3/TRBV12-4,TRBJ2-2,TGTGCCAGCACCCGTACAGGGACCGGGGAGCTGTTTTTT,CASTRTGTGELFF
.,few,TRBV3-1,TRBJ1-1,TGTGCCAGCAGGCAACATGGGGGCACTGAAGCTTTCTTT,CASRQHGGTEAFF
.,.,TRBV5-1,TRBJ2-3,TGCGCCAGCAGCTCCGGACAGCGAACCACAGATACGCAGTATTTT,CASSSGQRTTDTQYF
.,.,TRBV12-3/TRBV12-4,TRBJ1-4,TGTGCCAGCAGACGAAGGACAGCTAGAAATGAAAAACTGTTTTTT,CASRRRTARNEKLFF
TRBD1,few,TRBV5-1,TRBJ2-4,TGCGCCAGCAGCTTGAGGGGACAGGGTTATTCCAAAAACATTCAGTACTTC,CASSLRGQGYSKNIQYF
.,few,TRBV7-2,TRBJ2-3,TGTGCCAGCAGCTTAAAAGCGGGTGACGCAGATACGCAGTATTTT,CASSLKAGDADTQYF
.,.,TRBV29-1,TRBJ1-2,TGCAGCGTGAGGGGGTTTATGGGATCGAACTATGGCTACACCTTC,CSVRGFMGSNYGYTF
.,few,TRBV7-2,TRBJ2-7,TGTGCCAGCAGCCCCCGTCCGGGACTTACCTCCTACGAGCAGTACTTC,CASSPRPGLTSYEQYF
TRBD2,.,TRBV18,TRBJ2-1,TGTGCCAGCTCACCATGGGAGGGTCATACTGGGAATGAGCAGTTCTTC,CASSPWEGHTGNEQFF
.,few,TRBV7-2,TRBJ2-2,TGTGCCAGCAGTAGGAGGGCCGGGGAGCTGTTTTTT,CASSRRAGELFF
TRBD1,.,TRBV2,TRBJ2-3,TGTGCCAGCAACCCACGGCAGGGGGCGAATCGGTGGGCAGATACGCAGTATTTT,CASNPRQGANRWADTQYF
.,.,TRBV15,TRBJ1-5,TGTGCCACCAGTCGGGCCTTAGGCAATCAGCCCCAGCATTTT,CATSRALGNQPQHF
.,.,TRBV20-1,TRBJ1-1,TGCAGTGCTAGATTAGGAGCCAACGCTGAAGCTTTCTTT,CSARLGANAEAFF
TRBD2,.,TRBV7-3,TRBJ2-4,TGTGCCAGCAGGCCTAGCGGGGGGTCAAACATTCAGTACTTC,CASRPSGGSNIQYF
TRBD2,.,TRBV7-9,TRBJ2-5,TGTGCCAGCAGCTTAACAAGCGGGGGGATGGAGACCCAGTACTTC,CASSLTSGGMETQYF
.,.,TRBV5-6,TRBJ2-5,TGTGCCAGCAGCTTGGGACACGGGGGAGAGACCCAGTACTTC,CASSLGHGGETQYF
.,.,TRBV18,TRBJ2-1,TGTGCCAGCTCCTCCGGGACTGAGCAGTTCTTC,CASSSGTEQFF
.,many,TRBV12-3/TRBV12-4,TRBJ2-7,TGTGCCAGCAGTTTCGGGCTGACCTACGAGCAGTACTTC,CASSFGLTYEQYF
.,few,TRBV6-1,TRBJ1-4,TGTGCCAGCAGTAAAAGGCAGGGAGGGGAAAAACTGTTTTTT,CASSKRQGGEKLFF
.,.,TRBV25-1,TRBJ1-4,TGTGCCAGCAGTGTTCTAGGGGAAAAACTGTTTTTT,CASSVLGEKLFF
.,many,TRBV7-2,TRBJ2-7,TGTGCCAGCAGCTTAGTGGGCGGAAGCTCCTACGAGCAGTACTTC,CASSLVGGSSYEQYF
.,few,TRBV20-1,TRBJ2-3,TGCAGTGCTAGAGATCCCAGGGTTGAAGATACGCAGTATTTT,CSARDPRVEDTQYF
.,few,TRBV3-1,TRBJ1-5,TGTGCCAGCAGCCAGTTGGGGGGGGAACCCCAGCATTTT,CASSQLGGEPQHF
.,.,TRBV5-1,TRBJ1-6,TGCGCCAGCAGCTCGGGCGCCGGGGGTACTAATTCACCCCTCCACTTT,CASSSGAGGTNSPLHF
.,.,TRBV5-5,TRBJ2-7,TGTGCCAGCAGCCCTGGACGACACAGAGGGTCCTACGAGCAGTACTTC,CASSPGRHRGSYEQYF
TRBD2,.,TRBV6-2/TRBV6-3,TRBJ2-1,TGTGCCAGCAGTTCTCTACTAGCGGAGCTCTACAATGAGCAGTTCTTC,CASSSLLAELYNEQFF
TRBD2,.,TRBV4-2,TRBJ2-2,TGTGCCAGCAGCCAAGATATTAGACTAGCGGGAAACACCGGGGAGCTGTTTTTT,CASSQDIRLAGNTGELFF
TRBD1,.,TRBV7-2,TRBJ1-6,TGTGCCAGCAGCCCCCATGGACAGGGAGTTTCACCCCTCCACTTT,CASSPHGQGVSPLHF
TRBD2,.,TRBV5-1,TRBJ2-1,TGCGCCAGCAGCTTGGGGCCAGCGGGAGGGATCAGGGAGCAGTTCTTC,CASSLGPAGGIREQFF
.,.,TRBV18,TRBJ2-7,TGTGCCAGCTCATACTCCCCCGGGACAACCTACGAGCAGTACTTC,CASSYSPGTTYEQYF
.,.,TRBV5-1,TRBJ1-2,TGCGCCAGCAGCACCGACAGTAGCTATGGCTACACCTTC,CASSTDSSYGYTF
TRBD2,many,TRBV4-2,TRBJ2-4,TGTGCCAGCAGCCCCTTAGCGGGGAAAAACATTCAGTACTTC,CASSPLAGKNIQYF
.,many,TRBV25-1,TRBJ1-1,TGTGCCAGCAGTGAATGGAAGGGGAGCAGTGAAGCTTTCTTT,CASSEWKGSSEAFF
TRBD1,.,TRBV13,TRBJ2-1,TGTGCCAGCAGCTTTGAGGGACAGGGGAGGAATGAGCAGTTCTTC,CASSFEGQGRNEQFF
.,.,TRBV21-1,TRBJ2-1,TGTGCCCCAGAGGGCTCCTACAATGAGCAGTTCTTC,CAPEGSYNEQFF
.,few,TRBV5-8,TRBJ2-3,TGTGCCAGCAGCCTACCTGGACAGCAGATAACAGATACGCAGTATTTT,CASSLPGQQITDTQYF
.,.,TRBV3-1,TRBJ2-2,TGTGCCAGCAGCCAACGACAGTCCCTCCCGAACACCGGGGAGCTGTTTTTT,CASSQRQSLPNTGELFF
.,.,TRBV27,TRBJ2-2,TGTGCCAGCAGATCCAGGGATACCGGGGAGCTGTTTTTT,CASRSRDTGELFF
.,many,TRBV27,TRBJ2-7,TGTGCCAGCAGCTTAGGAACAGACTCCTACGAGCAGTACTTC,CASSLGTDSYEQYF
TRBD2,.,TRBV24-1,TRBJ2-1,TGTGCCACCAGTGAGAGCGGGATAGGGGTCAATGAGCAGTTCTTC,CATSESGIGVNEQFF
.,many,TRBV29-1,TRBJ2-3,TGCAGCGTTGAAGTCGGGGCCGGCACAGATACGCAGTATTTT,CSVEVGAGTDTQYF
TRBD1,many,TRBV25-1,TRBJ1-2,TGTGCCAGCCGCGGGACAGGCAACTATGGCTACACCTTC,CASRGTGNYGYTF